A single sample is the source of the 14 T cell receptor beta chains below, sequenced in a study of neoadjuvant anti-PD-1 for oral cavity cancer. Generated by immunoSEQ multiplex PCR, the TCRdb table keeps only in-frame clones and is missing some. The sample shows several thousand clones, roughly 70% of them seen only once. The material sequenced was PBMCs, taken before nivolumab (anti-PD-1) treatment. The receptors were sampled from a person aged 40 to 85 with oral cavity squamous cell carcinoma.

The chain carries TRBV5-4 and TRBJ2-7; TRBD1 matches at 7 bases. Unmatched junction bases numbered 11, after V lost 4 bases and J lost 4 bases. The CDR3 sequence is 15 residues long. Germline V CDR1 and CDR2: SGHNT, YYREEE (reference sequence). In DNA, the CDR3 is TGTGCCAGCAGCGGATCCGGGACAGCGTCTTACGAGCAGTACTTC. This gives the protein CASSGSGTASYEQYF.

This clone occurred once. V is TRBV6-5 and J is TRBJ2-5, with D perhaps matching TRBD2 (7 bases). From germline, CDR1 is MNHEY and CDR2 SVGAGI. CDR3 length: 15 residues. Trimming cost V 0 bases and J 5 bases, with 13 bases left between them. CDR3: CASSYSWGGGETQYF. In nucleotides, the CDR3 is TGTGCCAGCAGTTACTCCTGGGGGGGCGGGGAGACCCAGTACTTC.

The chain couples TRBV9 to TRBJ1-6; D unresolved. CDR3 size: 13 residues. V shed 3 bases and J shed 9 bases, with 10 bases lying between them. The germline CDR1 and CDR2 sequences are SGDLS and YYNGEE. The chain's CDR3 is CASSEGRGSPLHF. For the CDR3, the DNA is TGTGCCAGCAGCGAGGGCCGGGGTTCACCCCTCCACTTT.

CDR3 sequence (DNA): TGTGCCAGCAGCTTAGAAGGGCGGGGGGGAACAGATACGCAGTATTTT. Its protein is CASSLEGRGGTDTQYF. The chain carries TRBV7-2 and TRBJ2-3, with 9 nucleotides matching TRBD2. Germline CDR1 is SGHTA and CDR2 is FQGNSA. Germline trimming cut 1 base from V and 3 bases from J; bases unmatched to any gene: 5. The CDR3 is 16 residues long.

The V and J genes are TRBV18 and TRBJ1-1; perhaps TRBD1 as D (6 bases). Germline V CDR1 and CDR2: KGHSH, LQKENI. Trimming took off 3 bases at V and 5 bases at J, with 13 bases between the two ends. There are 14 residues in the CDR3. CDR3 sequence reads: CASSPVGTGTEAFF. In nucleotides, the CDR3 is TGTGCCAGCTCACCGGTTGGCACAGGGACTGAAGCTTTCTTT.

This clone was recorded only once. This chain uses TRBV10-1 with TRBJ2-1; 10 bases are a match to TRBD1. The junction had 5 bases not matched to a gene; V was cut back by 6 bases and J by 9 bases. This CDR3 contains 13 residues. Germline CDR1 is WNHNN and CDR2 is SYGVQD (reference sequence). CDR3 amino acids: CASSRTGGGEQFF. CDR3 nucleotide sequence: TGCGCCAGCAGCAGGACAGGGGGTGGTGAGCAGTTCTTC.

The chain employs TRBV5-1 and TRBJ1-6; 8 bases align to TRBD1. Unmatched junction bases numbered 4, after V lost 0 bases and J lost 8 bases. CDR3 length: 15 residues. Per the germline V gene, CDR1 is SGHRS and CDR2 is YFSETQ. This CDR3 reads CASSLVTGGDSPLHF. CDR3 sequence (DNA): TGCGCCAGCAGCTTGGTAACAGGGGGGGATTCACCCCTCCACTTT.

The gene calls are TRBV11-2 and TRBJ2-3; D unclear. The germline V and J ends were trimmed by 0 bases and 4 bases, with 5 bases remaining between them. The CDR3 length is 13 residues. Looked up from germline, CDR1 is SGHAT and CDR2 is FQNNGV. The CDR3: CASSLDRSDTQYF. DNA of the CDR3: TGTGCCAGCAGCTTAGATCGGTCAGATACGCAGTATTTT.

This chain connects TRBV5-5 to TRBJ1-2; D gene uncertain. The ends were cut back, 0 bases at V and 4 bases at J, with 16 bases in the middle. The CDR3 consists of 16 residues. The germline V gene has CDR1 SGHKS and CDR2 YYEKEE (reference sequence). CDR3 nucleotides: TGTGCCAGCAGCTTGGCCCTGCCAGCCCCTACCTATGGCTACACCTTC. Translation gives CASSLALPAPTYGYTF.

V gene TRBV14 combines with J gene TRBJ1-2; no firm D call. Germline CDR1 is SGHDN and CDR2 is FVKESK. CDR3 length: 14 residues. The germline V and J ends were trimmed by 0 bases and 2 bases, with 7 bases remaining between them. The CDR3 sequence: CASSQDGRNYGYTF. In DNA, the CDR3 is TGTGCCAGCAGCCAAGATGGCAGGAACTATGGCTACACCTTC. The full variable domain, in which reference TRBV14 and TRBJ1-2 provide the parts outside the CDR3, is EAGVTQFPSHSVIEKGQTVTLRCDPISGHDNLYWYRRVMGKEIKFLLHFVKESKQDESGMPNNRFLAERTGGTYSTLKVQPAELEDSGVYFCASSQDGRNYGYTFGSGTRLTVV.

This clone was observed a handful of times. In DNA form, the CDR3 reads TGTGCCAGCAGGCCGGGACGGAGTGGCTCACCCCTCCACTTT. Its translation: CASRPGRSGSPLHF. This chain links TRBV28 with TRBJ1-6, with a weak D call TRBD1 (5 bases). V lost 6 bases to trimming and J lost 10 bases, with 16 bases between them. The CDR3 covers 14 residues. Germline V gives CDR1 MDHEN, CDR2 SYDVKM.

The gene calls are TRBV9 and TRBJ1-4; the match to TRBD1 covers 8 bases. In germline, CDR1 is SGDLS, CDR2 YYNGEE. The CDR3 is 17 amino acids. V shed 0 bases, J shed 7 bases, and the junction held 11 bases outside the gene matches. The CDR3 bases are TGTGCCAGCAGCGTAGGGCAGGGGGCAATCGGCGGTGAAAAACTGTTTTTT. It yields the protein CASSVGQGAIGGEKLFF.

The gene calls are TRBV7-9 and TRBJ2-7; 8 positions match TRBD1. The CDR3 contains 14 residues. Germline CDR1 is SEHNR and CDR2 is FQNEAQ (reference sequence). V dropped 5 bases and J dropped 6; count of bases not matched to a gene: 9. The CDR3 nucleotides read TGTGCCAGCAGCAGAACCGGGACAGGTTTCGAGCAGTACTTC. This sequence encodes CASSRTGTGFEQYF.

This chain joins TRBV6-1 and TRBJ1-2, with 9 bases matching TRBD1. This CDR3 has 14 residues. The V and J ends lost 7 bases and 5 bases, in that order; junction bases with no gene match: 8. Germline-derived CDR1 and CDR2 are MNHNS and SASEGT. CDR3 loop: CASIDTGGGYGYTF. For the CDR3, the DNA is TGTGCCAGCATTGACACAGGGGGCGGGTATGGCTACACCTTC.